This T cell receptor beta chain was documented in a study of blood T cell repertoires in COVID-19. In the study overall: T cells, B-cell-depleted T cells, or PBMCs supplied cDNA or gDNA.

Some clones are missing from TCRdb's copy, which holds only in-frame ones; the method was immunoSEQ multiplex PCR. The sample carries tens of thousands of clones, approximately 89% recorded once. There are 15 residues in the CDR3. Germline assignment: CDR1 LNHDA and CDR2 SQIVND (reference sequence). With 7 bases clipped from V and 5 bases from J, the junction kept 9 bases outside the gene matches. The sample consisted of peripheral blood. The chain employs TRBV19 and TRBJ2-1; 9 bases match TRBD1. The receptor's source is a woman in her thirties or forties with acute or convalescent COVID-19. The CDR3 DNA reads as TGTGCCAGTACCCCGGGACAGGGCCCTCACAATGAGCAGTTCTTC. It specifies CASTPGQGPHNEQFF.